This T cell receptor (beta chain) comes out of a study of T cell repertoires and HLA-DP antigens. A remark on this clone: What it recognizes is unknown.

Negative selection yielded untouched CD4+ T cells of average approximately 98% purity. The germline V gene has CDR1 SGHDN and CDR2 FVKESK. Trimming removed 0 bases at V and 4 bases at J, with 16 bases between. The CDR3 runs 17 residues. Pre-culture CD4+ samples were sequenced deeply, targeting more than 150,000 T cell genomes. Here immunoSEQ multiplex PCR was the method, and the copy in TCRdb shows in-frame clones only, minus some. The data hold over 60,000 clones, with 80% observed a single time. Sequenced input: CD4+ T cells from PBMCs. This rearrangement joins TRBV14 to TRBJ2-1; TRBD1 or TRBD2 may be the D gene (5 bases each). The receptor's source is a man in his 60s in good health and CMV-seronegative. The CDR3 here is CASSQEKRARGYNEQFF. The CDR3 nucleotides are TGTGCCAGCAGCCAAGAGAAGAGGGCTAGGGGATACAATGAGCAGTTCTTC.